This T cell receptor beta chain was recovered during a study of shared clonotypes between healthy human individuals (dated by TCRdb to the early 2020s). For the study in its entirety: The cohort included a few men and a couple of women between 18 and 49 years of age. Leukapheresis yielded between about 0.94 and 8.9 billion PBMCs per donor. To estimate repertoire size and how much clonotype sharing occurs between individuals, the study deeply sequenced the blood TCR repertoires of five healthy adults. Libraries were prepared and TCR repertoires were sequenced by different laboratories using diverse techniques, in order to increase sequencing depth and limit assay-specific biases. For each donor, CD4 naive and CD4 memory were each given three plates, CD8 naive was given two plates, and CD8 memory was given one plate. General findings and caveats noted by the study authors: Estimated clonotype richness was generally larger for naive than for memory subsets. Roughly 5.2% of naive CD4, around 4% of naive CD8, approximately 2.2% of memory CD4, and about 0.4% of memory CD8 clonotypes were shared across a few donors. Rarefaction of sorted-subset datasets indicated incomplete sequencing despite the large sequencing depth. Because the study included a small number of donors, the genetic and exposure-history diversity represented was limited. Sampling was restricted to blood, and TCR repertoires in tissue are likely to differ from TCR repertoires in blood. Compared with non-shared clonotypes, clonotypes shared by all four sorted-subset donors had higher generation probabilities. Pairwise subsampling led to the expectation that sequencing depth would affect the degree of clonotype sharing among donors.

TCR CDR3 regions were amplified from genomic DNA by multiplex PCR using the deep immunoSEQ assay. For each cell subset, the extracted genomic DNA was distributed evenly across all wells of several immunoSEQ 96-well plates, and each plate served as one replicate. Each replicate PCR for sorted subsets received around 0.2 ug genomic DNA, equal to around 32,000 T cell genomes. Purified libraries were quantified with a Qubit 3.0 fluorometer, sized on a Bioanalyzer 2100, and re-quantified with the KAPA Library Quantification kit. Every immunoSEQ 96-well plate was sequenced on a separate single-read 150-cycle Illumina NextSeq 550 flow cell. The authors' analysis ran thus. Because the immunoSEQ output included only junctional sequences and no quality scores, the filtering could not be the same as the filtering used for full-length reads. To assign V/J genes and CDR3, sequences were annotated against IMGT germline references using PyIR, a Python wrapper for IgBLAST v1.9. Any read was removed if the V/J assignment was weak (E-value above 1e-6), the CDR3 was missing, or the read contained stop codons, out-of-frame junctions, or ambiguous translated residues. V3J clonotypes were defined by identical inferred V gene, J gene, and CDR3 amino acid sequence. To compute the percentage overlap between repertoires, the number of shared unique clonotypes was divided by the size of the smaller repertoire. RTK rarefaction, the Chao1 estimator, and Recon v2.1 estimates of unobserved clonotypes were used to assess repertoire richness. Generation probabilities were computed with OLGA for all TCRbeta clonotypes obtained by the gDNA method from four donors. TCRdb retrieved this table from immuneACCESS and kept in-frame rearrangements only. Not all clones are present; in checked studies, unresolved V genes account for under half, and no reason is known for the remainder. V, J and clone size were drawn from that table, and D and trimming were deduced from the DNA. The sample table records under 1,900,000 clones; around 98.5% of these occur just once. The ten most abundant clones make up 0.36% of the sample.

The donors were healthy, HIV-negative adults who had no recently reported acute infections or vaccinations. Every donor was a Caucasian adult living in Nashville, Tennessee, USA. CD4+ T cells were enriched by magnetic negative selection, after which naive cells were positively selected on CD45RA and the negative fraction was taken as the memory subset. After blood collection by leukapheresis, PBMCs were isolated using Ficoll-Histopaque density gradient centrifugation and then cryopreserved in the vapor phase of liquid nitrogen. Analytical flow cytometry was used to check the purity and quantity of every magnetically sorted T cell population. From each sorted fraction, genomic DNA was isolated and quantified by UV absorbance on a Nanodrop 2000c. The germline ends are 16 bases apart after V is trimmed by 0 bases and J by 3 bases. The CDR3 has 16 amino acids, counting the end cysteine and phenylalanine. The only DNA kept is the CDR3, 48 bases in frame from the first base. The germline V gene (reference sequence) gives CDR1 as SGHNT and CDR2 as YYREEE.

A word on this clone: Its antigen is still unknown. No base qualities exist here, and no much larger clone lies one base off it.

The sample was naive CD4+ T cells sorted from blood. The cell subset or site label of this sample denotes: CD45RA+ positively selected. The chain couples TRBV5-4 to TRBJ2-7; the D call is tentative, TRBD1 or TRBD2, as each matches 5 bases. This sequence originates from a man aged 25-40 years in good health. The CDR3 here reads CASSLGPDGTVYEQYF. The DNA is TGTGCCAGCAGCTTGGGCCCTGACGGGACCGTCTACGAGCAGTACTTC.